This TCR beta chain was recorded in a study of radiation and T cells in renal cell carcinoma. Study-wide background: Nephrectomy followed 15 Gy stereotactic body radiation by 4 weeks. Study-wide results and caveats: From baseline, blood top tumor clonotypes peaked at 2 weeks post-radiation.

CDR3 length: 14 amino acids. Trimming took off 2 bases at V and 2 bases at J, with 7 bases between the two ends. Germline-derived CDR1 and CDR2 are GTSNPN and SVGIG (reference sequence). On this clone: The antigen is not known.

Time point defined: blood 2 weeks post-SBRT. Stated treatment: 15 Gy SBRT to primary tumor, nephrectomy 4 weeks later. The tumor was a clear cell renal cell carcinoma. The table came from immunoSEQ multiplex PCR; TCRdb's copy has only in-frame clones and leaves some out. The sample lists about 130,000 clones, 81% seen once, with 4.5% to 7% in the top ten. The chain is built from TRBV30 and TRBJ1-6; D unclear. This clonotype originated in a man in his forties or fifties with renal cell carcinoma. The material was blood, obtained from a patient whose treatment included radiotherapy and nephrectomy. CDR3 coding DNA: TGTGCCTGGAGTATAGGACCCTATAATTCACCCCTCCACTTT. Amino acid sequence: CAWSIGPYNSPLHF.